The 16 T cell receptor beta chains below were found in one sample sequenced in a study of T cells in localized non-small cell lung cancer. The method was immunoSEQ multiplex PCR; TCRdb's version includes in-frame clones alone and lacks a portion of them. The data contain 2,500 to 3,000 clones, under 30% of them singletons. The sequenced sample was lung tumor tissue, obtained before any cancer treatment. The source of these receptors is a man aged 40 to 69 with stage II squamous cell lung carcinoma.

This chain uses TRBV16 with TRBJ1-4; D unclear. Trimming removed 0 bases from V and 6 bases from J, with 11 bases in between. Germline V lookup: CDR1 KGHSY, CDR2 FQNENV. CDR3 length equals 15 residues. The CDR3 spells CASSQSGEDHEKLFF. In DNA, the CDR3 is TGTGCCAGCAGCCAATCGGGTGAGGACCATGAAAAACTGTTTTTT. The full variable domain, its missing parts supplied by reference TRBV16 and TRBJ1-4, is GEEVAQTPKHLVRGEGQKAKLYCAPIKGHSYVFWYQQVLKNEFKFLISFQNENVFDETGMPKERFSAKCLPNSPCSLEIQATKLEDSAVYFCASSQSGEDHEKLFFGSGTQLSVL.

The CDR3: CASSVGRAGLYEQYF. In nucleotides, the CDR3 is TGTGCCAGCAGCGTAGGTAGGGCGGGCCTCTACGAGCAGTACTTC. The V gene is TRBV9, the J gene TRBJ2-7; the D gene is possibly TRBD2 (5 bases). V shed 0 bases and J shed 3 bases, with 13 bases lying between them. The germline V gene encodes CDR1 SGDLS and CDR2 YYNGEE. The CDR3 extends over 15 amino acids. The whole variable domain, filled in from reference TRBV9 and TRBJ2-7, reads DSGVTQTPKHLITATGQRVTLRCSPRSGDLSVYWYQQSLDQGLQFLIQYYNGEERAKGNILERFSAQQFPDLHSELNLSSLELGDSALYFCASSVGRAGLYEQYFGPGTRLTVT.

This clone was seen more than once but under ten times. The rearrangement joins TRBV2 to TRBJ1-5; D is perhaps TRBD1 (5 bases). Trimming removed 0 bases at V and 2 bases at J, with 8 bases between. The CDR3 totals 15 residues. From germline, CDR1 is SNHLY and CDR2 FYNNEI. CDR3: CASSEAGRGNQPQHF. In nucleotides, the CDR3 is TGTGCCAGCAGTGAAGCGGGACGGGGCAATCAGCCCCAGCATTTT.

This clone was detected only once. This rearrangement joins TRBV5-1 to TRBJ2-3, with 8 nucleotides matching TRBD2. Germline assignment: CDR1 SGHRS and CDR2 YFSETQ. This CDR3 is built from 15 residues. After removal of 4 bases from V and 7 bases from J, the junction contained 11 bases not matched to a gene. CDR3 DNA sequence: TGCGCCAGCAGCGCCCCCTCAGCGGGAGTTAATACGCAGTATTTT. Translation gives CASSAPSAGVNTQYF.

This clone came up a few times. V is TRBV5-1 and J is TRBJ1-3; D unclear. The CDR3 consists of 15 residues. The germline CDR1 and CDR2 sequences are SGHRS and YFSETQ. Trimming pared 0 bases from V and 0 bases from J, leaving 7 bases between. CDR3 sequence reads: CASSLGQSSGNTIYF. DNA of the CDR3: TGCGCCAGCAGCTTGGGCCAGAGCTCTGGAAACACCATATATTTT.

The chain joins TRBV9 to TRBJ2-3; perhaps TRBD2 as D (5 bases). Looked up from germline, CDR1 is SGDLS and CDR2 is YYNGEE. The CDR3 totals 14 residues. The germline V and J ends were trimmed by 3 bases and 0 bases, with 8 bases remaining between them. The CDR3 region is CASSGGGSTDTQYF. Written as DNA, the CDR3 is TGTGCCAGCAGCGGTGGAGGTAGCACAGATACGCAGTATTTT.

The chain recombines TRBV30 with TRBJ1-5; a weak D match, TRBD1 (6 bases). The CDR3 has 17 residues. Germline values: CDR1 GTSNPN, CDR2 SVGIG (reference sequence). V was trimmed by 0 bases and J by 5 bases, leaving 20 bases between them. The CDR3 coding sequence is TGTGCCTGGAGTGTACGGAGGGGGAGAGGGGCCCATCAGCCCCAGCATTTT. It is translated as CAWSVRRGRGAHQPQHF.

This sequence joins TRBV28 and TRBJ2-2; D remains unclear. The CDR3 loop spans 13 amino acids. Germline CDR1 reads MDHEN; CDR2 reads SYDVKM. Trimming left V 5 bases short and J 0 bases short, with 4 bases between. The CDR3 loop is CASSTSNTGELFF. In DNA form, the CDR3 reads TGTGCCAGCAGTACCTCGAACACCGGGGAGCTGTTTTTT.

V gene TRBV6-8 combines with J gene TRBJ2-7, with 8 bases that match TRBD1. This CDR3 has 15 amino acids. V lost 10 bases and J lost 2; bases outside the gene matches: 13. Germline CDR1 is MNHGY and CDR2 is SAAAGT. CDR3 region: CATSGPGTGAYEQYF. CDR3 coding DNA: TGTGCCACCTCCGGCCCCGGGACAGGAGCCTACGAGCAGTACTTC.

The chain combines TRBV19 with TRBJ1-5; TRBD1 is a possible D gene (5 bases). The CDR3 covers 15 residues. The germline CDR1 and CDR2 sequences are LNHDA and SQIVND (reference sequence). V gave up 5 bases and J gave up 2 bases, with 13 bases separating them. CDR3: CASSSVGDGNQPQHF. The CDR3 DNA sequence: TGTGCCAGTAGTTCAGTCGGGGACGGCAATCAGCCCCAGCATTTT. Full variable domain (missing parts from reference TRBV19 and TRBJ1-5): DGGITQSPKYLFRKEGQNVTLSCEQNLNHDAMYWYRQDPGQGLRLIYYSQIVNDFQKGDIAEGYSVSREKKESFPLTVTSAQKNPTAFYLCASSSVGDGNQPQHFGDGTRLSIL.

The chain joins TRBV11-3 to TRBJ2-3; the D gene is possibly TRBD1 (6 bases). The germline V gene has CDR1 SGHNT and CDR2 YENEEA. V lost 6 bases and J 2 bases, leaving 12 bases between the germline ends. The CDR3 has 14 residues. CDR3: CASRGGFTTDTQYF. CDR3 DNA sequence: TGTGCCAGCAGAGGGGGTTTTACCACAGATACGCAGTATTTT.

The chain joins TRBV18 to TRBJ1-3; 7 bases agree with TRBD1. Per the germline V gene, CDR1 is KGHSH and CDR2 is LQKENI. The CDR3 runs 16 residues. V was pared by 4 bases and J by 0 bases, with 6 bases of the junction left unmatched. CDR3 loop: CASSQSQGGSGNTIYF. CDR3 nucleotides: TGTGCCAGCTCACAATCCCAGGGGGGCTCTGGAAACACCATATATTTT.

This clone came up a few times. The CDR3 spells CASGEVGYSNQPQHF. CDR3 coding DNA: TGTGCCAGCGGGGAAGTGGGCTATAGCAATCAGCCCCAGCATTTT. This chain uses TRBV11-3 with TRBJ1-5; D not resolved. The CDR3 consists of 15 residues. Trimming pared 8 bases from V and 0 bases from J, leaving 14 bases between. The germline V gene encodes CDR1 SGHNT and CDR2 YENEEA.

This rearrangement joins TRBV18 to TRBJ2-7; 11 nucleotides align to TRBD2. Germline-derived CDR1 and CDR2 are KGHSH and LQKENI. Trimming took 3 bases from V and 1 from J; bases not matched to a gene: 11. The CDR3 has 18 residues. DNA for the CDR3: TGTGCCAGCTCACCTGGGTCTAGCGGGGGGTTACCGTCCTACGAGCAGTACTTC. Amino acid sequence: CASSPGSSGGLPSYEQYF.

This clone has a handful of counts. This rearrangement joins TRBV4-1 to TRBJ2-3; 8 bases are a match to TRBD2. The CDR3 is 18 residues long. Losses at the gene ends were 0 bases for V and 1 base for J; bases not matched to a gene: 9. Per the germline V gene, CDR1 is MGHRA and CDR2 is YSYEKL. The CDR3 region has the DNA TGCGCCAGCAGCCAAGATATGGAAGTAGCGGGGCGCACAGATACGCAGTATTTT. Encoded protein: CASSQDMEVAGRTDTQYF.

The rearrangement uses TRBV6-8 and TRBJ1-2; tentatively, D is TRBD1 (5 bases). This CDR3 is 12 amino acids long. V lost 4 bases to trimming and J lost 3 bases, with 6 bases between them. CDR1 is MNHGY, CDR2 SAAAGT, per germline. The CDR3 reads CASSWDHYGYTF. CDR3 sequence (DNA): TGTGCCAGCAGTTGGGACCACTATGGCTACACCTTC.